This T cell receptor beta chain was captured in a study of identical twins. General study findings and limits: For out-of-frame beta sequences, excess twin sharing was weaker.

Concerning this clonotype: Antigen specificity is unknown.

This CDR3 contains 15 residues. Losses at the gene ends were 5 bases for V and 2 bases for J; bases not matched to a gene: 6. A universal primer site was added by template switching, and unique molecular identifiers were carried by the cDNA. One entry per CDR3 protein results from TCRdb running MiXCR on the 5' RACE reads. The sample contains about 690,000 distinct CDR3 sequences, 20% to 25% of which appear only once. The same data also contributed to another study, on T cells expressing NK-cell markers.

The J gene is TRBJ1-3, the V gene TRBV12-3 or TRBV12-4, with TRBD1 identical over 7 bases. Sequences were obtained from PBMCs. The receptor was derived from a woman younger than 30 in good health. CDR3: CASSPPDRAGNTIYF. The CDR3 nucleotides read TGTGCCAGCAGTCCCCCTGACAGGGCTGGAAACACCATATATTTT.